A single sample is the source of the 14 T cell receptor beta chains below, sequenced in a study of blood T cell repertoires in COVID-19. TCRdb's copy holds only in-frame clones and misses some; the assay was immunoSEQ multiplex PCR. The table has fewer than 400,000 clones, under 90% seen once; the top ten hold about 5.2%. The sequencing sample was made of PBMCs or T cells enriched from blood (not recorded which). These TCRs come from a man aged 55 to 70 who had recovered from COVID-19.

The rearrangement links TRBV28 to TRBJ2-3; 8 bases are a match to TRBD1. Germline V gene data show CDR1 as MDHEN and CDR2 as SYDVKM. J gave up 6 bases and V 8 bases, and 10 bases lay outside the gene matches. The CDR3 extends over 14 amino acids. As DNA, the CDR3 is TGTGCCAGCGAAAACAGGGGGAAATTTGATACGCAGTATTTT. Translated: CASENRGKFDTQYF. Variable domain in full (rest from reference TRBV28 and TRBJ2-3): DVKVTQSSRYLVKRTGEKVFLECVQDMDHENMFWYRQDPGLGLRLIYFSYDVKMKEKGDIPEGYSVSREKKERFSLILESASTNQTSMYLCASENRGKFDTQYFGPGTRLTVL.

The rearrangement joins TRBV6-5 to TRBJ1-1, with D unclear. CDR3 size: 15 residues. Per germline, CDR1 MNHEY and CDR2 SVGAGI. The V gene lost 7 bases and the J gene lost 5 bases, with 20 bases spanning the gap. The CDR3 DNA reads TGTGCCAGCATATACCGACACACAGAGGGTACTGAAGCTTTCTTT. It encodes CASIYRHTEGTEAFF.

The chain uses TRBV28 and TRBJ1-1; D ambiguous. This CDR3 has 13 amino acids. The V and J ends lost 7 bases and 1 base respectively, with 10 bases between them. In germline, CDR1 is MDHEN, CDR2 SYDVKM. CDR3 loop: CASKNRGNTEAFF. The CDR3 DNA follows: TGTGCCAGCAAGAACCGGGGGAACACTGAAGCTTTCTTT.

This clone has only one observation. The genes are TRBV28 and TRBJ1-1, with 8 bases lining up with TRBD1. CDR3 size: 13 residues. CDR1 is MDHEN, CDR2 SYDVKM, per germline. V shed 8 bases, J shed 7 bases, and the junction held 9 bases outside the gene matches. The CDR3 protein is CASRGTGPLEAFF. The CDR3 DNA sequence: TGTGCCAGCCGCGGGACAGGACCTCTTGAAGCTTTCTTT.

The V and J genes are TRBV6-2 or TRBV6-3 and TRBJ2-1; 7 bases agree with TRBD2. Germline assignment: CDR1 MNHEY and CDR2 SVGEGT. This CDR3 spans 17 amino acids. V was clipped by 0 bases and J by 8 bases; unmatched bases: 13. The CDR3, as DNA: TGTGCCAGCAGTTACTCCGGAGGGGCGGGAGAGGCATATGAGCAGTTCTTC. Translating it yields CASSYSGGAGEAYEQFF.

This clone was seen ten or more times. The J gene is TRBJ2-7, the V gene TRBV6-2 or TRBV6-3, with 13 nucleotides matching TRBD2. Per germline, CDR1 MNHEY and CDR2 SVGEGT. CDR3 length: 16 residues. Losses at the gene ends were 5 bases for V and 2 bases for J; bases not matched to a gene: 6. This CDR3 reads CASSPGTSGIPYEQYF. CDR3 bases: TGTGCCAGCAGTCCCGGGACTAGCGGGATTCCCTACGAGCAGTACTTC.

In its sample, this clone was seen many times. This chain joins TRBV7-9 and TRBJ1-2, with unresolved D. Looked up from germline, CDR1 is SEHNR and CDR2 is FQNEAQ (reference sequence). The CDR3 has 15 amino acids. V lost 1 base and J 2 bases, leaving 11 bases between the germline ends. As DNA, the CDR3 is TGTGCCAGCAGCTTAGAACGGGTGACCAACTATGGCTACACCTTC. Translation: CASSLERVTNYGYTF. The whole variable domain, remainder taken from reference TRBV7-9 and TRBJ1-2, is DTGVSQNPRHKITKRGQNVTFRCDPISEHNRLYWYRQTLGQGPEFLTYFQNEAQLEKSRLLSDRFSAERPKGSFSTLEIQRTEQGDSAMYLCASSLERVTNYGYTFGSGTRLTVV.

Note on this clone: A read error may produce the germline difference seen at one junction end. The chain recombines TRBV7-9 with TRBJ2-7; D is possibly TRBD1 (5 bases). The CDR3 sequence is 11 residues long. Germline assignment: CDR1 SEHNR and CDR2 FQNEAQ (reference sequence). Written as DNA, the CDR3 is TGTGCCAGCAGCTCCTCAGGGTTTTTGGACTTC. Translation gives CASSSSGFLDF.

This clone was counted a single time. The rearrangement links TRBV5-5 to TRBJ2-2; 13 nucleotides align to TRBD2. Germline CDR1 is SGHKS and CDR2 is YYEKEE (reference sequence). The CDR3 loop spans 17 amino acids. J gave up 3 bases and V 3 bases, and 5 bases lay outside the gene matches. CDR3 nucleotide sequence: TGTGCCAGCAGCTCTGGACTAGCGGGAGCCGACACCGGGGAGCTGTTTTTT. This gives the protein CASSSGLAGADTGELFF.

The genes are TRBV11-3 and TRBJ2-1, with TRBD2 as a possible D gene (5 bases). The CDR3 is made up of 17 amino acids. Germline-derived CDR1 and CDR2 are SGHNT and YENEEA. The V gene lost 0 bases and the J gene lost 7 bases, with 19 bases spanning the gap. The CDR3 region is CASSLDFPPGMGNEQFF. DNA of the CDR3: TGTGCCAGCAGCTTAGACTTCCCTCCCGGGATGGGGAATGAGCAGTTCTTC.

V is TRBV28 and J is TRBJ1-5; a possible D gene is TRBD1 (6 bases). This CDR3 is built from 16 residues. Germline V gives CDR1 MDHEN, CDR2 SYDVKM. V was shortened by 4 bases and J by 4 bases, with 17 bases between the two germline ends. CDR3 sequence reads: CASSSGRRGGNQPQHF. CDR3 coding DNA: TGTGCCAGCAGTTCGGGCAGGAGAGGGGGTAATCAGCCCCAGCATTTT.

This clone was seen once. V and J are TRBV2 and TRBJ2-3, with 8 bases lining up with TRBD1. Germline CDR1 reads SNHLY; CDR2 reads FYNNEI. The CDR3 is 14 amino acids. The V gene end was trimmed by 3 bases and the J gene end by 3 bases; junction bases not matched to a gene: 2. The CDR3 bases are TGTGCCAGCAGTGAGGACAGGGCTACAGATACGCAGTATTTT. It encodes CASSEDRATDTQYF.

The rearrangement uses TRBV28 and TRBJ1-5; 10 positions agree with TRBD1. Per germline, CDR1 MDHEN and CDR2 SYDVKM. The ends lost 6 bases at V and 1 base at J; junction bases unmatched: 6. The CDR3 length is 16 residues. In nucleotides, the CDR3 is TGTGCCAGCAGCTCCCCGACAGGGGGCAGCAATCAGCCCCAGCATTTT. Translation gives CASSSPTGGSNQPQHF. The variable domain in full, completed from reference TRBV28 and TRBJ1-5, reads DVKVTQSSRYLVKRTGEKVFLECVQDMDHENMFWYRQDPGLGLRLIYFSYDVKMKEKGDIPEGYSVSREKKERFSLILESASTNQTSMYLCASSSPTGGSNQPQHFGDGTRLSIL.

The chain combines TRBV7-9 with TRBJ2-7; 7 nucleotides agree with TRBD1. The V and J ends lost 1 base and 0 bases, in that order; junction bases with no gene match: 3. This CDR3 contains 15 residues. CDR1 and CDR2 (germline): SEHNR, FQNEAQ (reference sequence). The CDR3, as DNA: TGTGCCAGCAGCTTAGAACAGGGGCCCTCCTACGAGCAGTACTTC. As protein: CASSLEQGPSYEQYF.